A single T cell receptor beta chain is shown here with its context. The entry originates in a study of OX40 agonist ivuxolimab in advanced cancers. The wider study: Patients assigned to dose escalation were diagnosed with hepatocellular carcinoma, melanoma, renal cell or head and neck cancer.

The protocol was immunoSEQ multiplex PCR, while the TCRdb copy is restricted to in-frame clones and leaves out a portion. In the table there are tens of thousands of clones, around 83% of which are singletons. Prior autoimmune disease or systemic immunosuppression barred patients. The CDR3 loop spans 14 amino acids. Germline V CDR1 and CDR2: KGHSH, LQKENI. The V end was cut by 5 bases, the J end by 3 bases, with 11 bases between. The chain has TRBV18 and TRBJ2-1, with D perhaps matching TRBD2 (6 bases). This material consisted of CD4+ or CD8+ T cells sorted from blood, taken in a trial of the OX40 agonist ivuxolimab. This TCR was sampled from an adult with an advanced solid tumor such as melanoma, head and neck, liver or kidney cancer. This CDR3 reads CASSTRDFYNEQFF. In DNA form, the CDR3 reads TGTGCCAGCTCAACCCGGGACTTCTACAATGAGCAGTTCTTC.